Below, 19 T cell receptor beta chains from the same sample are listed, as sequenced in a study of T cell changes during pregnancy in multiple sclerosis (dated 2019 in TCRdb). Library prep was done by the immunoSEQ multiplex PCR assay. TCRdb mirrors the immuneACCESS table, restricted to in-frame sequences. Some clones are absent from its copies; in checked studies, under half trace to an unresolved V gene, and the reason for the others is unknown. For this sample the table gives under 85,000 clones, of which around 90% were detected only once. Together, the top ten hold around 0.27% of the sample. The sequencing used CD4+ T cells from peripheral blood mononuclear cells, collected in the third trimester of pregnancy. Source of these receptors: a female donor in good health, enrolled as a control in a pregnancy study.

The chain carries TRBV7-3 and TRBJ2-3; 11 bases match TRBD2. CDR3 length: 16 amino acids. Germline CDR1 is SGHTA and CDR2 is FQGTGA. Trimming at V came to 4 bases and at J to 0 bases, leaving 3 bases not matched to a gene. CDR3 bases: TGTGCCAGCAGCTCCTGGACTAGCGGGAGCACAGATACGCAGTATTTT. Protein product: CASSSWTSGSTDTQYF.

The rearrangement links TRBV6-5 to TRBJ1-6; 8 nucleotides align to TRBD1. V dropped 6 bases and J dropped 8; count of bases not matched to a gene: 6. CDR1 is MNHEY, CDR2 SVGAGI, per germline. The CDR3 contains 14 residues. The CDR3 region has the DNA TGTGCCAGCAGCCGCAAACAGGGGGATTCACCCCTCCACTTT. This codes for CASSRKQGDSPLHF.

This clone was observed a handful of times. The chain links TRBV30 to TRBJ1-4; D remains ambiguous. Trimming removed 0 bases from V and 8 bases from J, with 10 bases in between. This CDR3 region has 13 residues. CDR1 is GTSNPN, CDR2 SVGIG, per germline (reference sequence). CDR3 protein: CAWSVRPEEKLFF. In DNA, the CDR3 is TGTGCCTGGAGTGTCAGGCCAGAGGAAAAACTGTTTTTT.

The chain has TRBV5-8 and TRBJ1-1; 10 positions match TRBD1. The germline V gene has CDR1 SGHTS and CDR2 YDEGEE. The CDR3 runs to 15 residues. V dropped 5 bases and J dropped 2; count of bases not matched to a gene: 6. The CDR3 sequence: CASRGDRGRNTEAFF. In DNA form, the CDR3 reads TGTGCCAGCAGGGGGGACAGGGGAAGAAACACTGAAGCTTTCTTT.

The V call is TRBV18, the J call TRBJ2-3, with a possible D match to TRBD1 (6 bases). CDR1 KGHSH and CDR2 LQKENI come from the germline V gene. Trimming took 3 bases from V and 6 from J, leaving 7 bases between them. The CDR3 covers 12 residues. CDR3 DNA: TGTGCCAGCTCACCTACAGGGGATACGCAGTATTTT. Encoded protein: CASSPTGDTQYF.

This sequence joins TRBV5-1 and TRBJ1-1; 7 bases map to TRBD1. Germline assignment: CDR1 SGHRS and CDR2 YFSETQ. This CDR3 has 16 amino acids. J gave up 0 bases and V 4 bases, and 9 bases lay outside the gene matches. DNA for the CDR3: TGCGCCAGCAGCAGAACCCCGGGACAGTTGAACACTGAAGCTTTCTTT. This sequence encodes CASSRTPGQLNTEAFF.

This clone was seen a handful of times. The CDR3 protein is CASRQVANTEAFF. Written as DNA, the CDR3 is TGTGCCAGTAGACAGGTGGCGAACACTGAAGCTTTCTTT. V is TRBV19 and J is TRBJ1-1; a weak D match, TRBD1 (5 bases). Germline values: CDR1 LNHDA, CDR2 SQIVND (reference sequence). The CDR3 loop spans 13 amino acids. V lost 6 bases, J lost 1 base, and 9 bases lay in between.

The CDR3: CASSPGGVWNTEAFF. Here the CDR3 DNA reads TGTGCCAGCAGCCCGGGGGGGGTTTGGAACACTGAAGCTTTCTTT. The chain recombines TRBV5-6 with TRBJ1-1, with D maybe TRBD1 (5 bases). There are 15 residues in the CDR3. Deletions cut 4 bases from V and 1 base from J, with 14 bases between. Germline CDR1 SGHDT, CDR2 YYEEEE.

The V and J genes are TRBV7-3 and TRBJ2-2; TRBD1 matches at 9 bases. The CDR3 extends over 16 amino acids. V lost 4 bases, J lost 5 bases, and 8 bases stayed unmatched. Germline loops: CDR1 SGHTA, CDR2 FQGTGA. CDR3 coding DNA: TGTGCCAGCAGCTACCCGGGACAGGGAAAGACCGGGGAGCTGTTTTTT. Protein product: CASSYPGQGKTGELFF. The full variable domain, in which reference TRBV7-3 and TRBJ2-2 provide the parts outside the CDR3, is GAGVSQTPSNKVTEKGKYVELRCDPISGHTALYWYRQSLGQGPEFLIYFQGTGAADDSGLPNDRFFAVRPEGSVSTLKIQRTERGDSAVYLCASSYPGQGKTGELFFGEGSRLTVL.

The chain couples TRBV7-3 to TRBJ2-1; 10 nucleotides line up with TRBD2. The CDR3 consists of 14 residues. Germline V gives CDR1 SGHTA, CDR2 FQGTGA. V dropped 6 bases and J dropped 6; count of bases not matched to a gene: 5. Written as DNA, the CDR3 is TGTGCCAGCAGTTCCGGGACTAGCGTCAATGAGCAGTTCTTC. Translated, it gives CASSSGTSVNEQFF.

The chain is built from TRBV4-2 and TRBJ2-7, with TRBD2 identical over 7 bases. Unmatched junction bases numbered 10, after V lost 6 bases and J lost 2 bases. Looked up from germline, CDR1 is LGHNA and CDR2 is YNFKEQ. The CDR3 is 15 residues long. CDR3 in DNA: TGTGCCAGCAGTCCCGTCGGGGGGTCCCCCTACGAGCAGTACTTC. The encoded protein is CASSPVGGSPYEQYF.

This chain links TRBV6-5 with TRBJ2-1; 10 positions match TRBD2. Unmatched junction bases numbered 8, after V lost 4 bases and J lost 5 bases. This CDR3 region has 16 residues. The germline gives CDR1 MNHEY, CDR2 SVGAGI. CDR3 in amino acids: CASSSVAGGRHNEQFF. The CDR3 nucleotides read TGTGCCAGCAGTTCCGTAGCGGGGGGTCGCCACAATGAGCAGTTCTTC.

The chain joins TRBV18 to TRBJ1-2; D gene unclear. Germline CDR1 and CDR2: KGHSH and LQKENI. The CDR3 has 14 residues. The germline V and J ends were trimmed by 6 bases and 5 bases, with 16 bases remaining between them. As DNA, the CDR3 is TGTGCCAGCTCGAGCAACAACGACTATTATGGCTACACCTTC. Translating gives CASSSNNDYYGYTF.

The genes are TRBV4-2 and TRBJ1-6; possible D gene TRBD1, 5 bases. Trimming left V 5 bases short and J 4 bases short, with 15 bases between. CDR3 length: 16 residues. Per the germline V gene, CDR1 is LGHNA and CDR2 is YNFKEQ. The CDR3 reads CASSSDQTDYNSPLHF. The CDR3 DNA is TGTGCCAGCAGCAGCGATCAGACAGATTATAATTCACCCCTCCACTTT.

This clone was found once. This sequence joins TRBV7-2 and TRBJ1-2; tentatively, D is TRBD1 (6 bases). The germline V gene has CDR1 SGHTA and CDR2 FQGNSA. CDR3 length equals 16 residues. Trimming stripped 5 bases from V and 6 bases from J, with 22 bases between. The DNA of the CDR3 is TGTGCCAGCAGCGTCAGAACCGGGGGGCGCATAAATGGCTACACCTTC. Translated: CASSVRTGGRINGYTF.

For the CDR3, the DNA is TGTGCCAGCAGCCATCTGGGCAACACTGAAGCTTTCTTT. It translates to CASSHLGNTEAFF. The rearrangement uses TRBV14 and TRBJ1-1; no reliable D call. The germline gives CDR1 SGHDN, CDR2 FVKESK. Trimming took 3 bases from V and 2 from J, leaving 7 bases between them. The CDR3 consists of 13 residues. The full variable domain, completed using reference TRBV14 and TRBJ1-1, is EAGVTQFPSHSVIEKGQTVTLRCDPISGHDNLYWYRRVMGKEIKFLLHFVKESKQDESGMPNNRFLAERTGGTYSTLKVQPAELEDSGVYFCASSHLGNTEAFFGQGTRLTVV.

In nucleotides, the CDR3 is TGTGCCAGCAGCTTAGTAGGCAGGGGCGCCTATGGCTACACCTTC. Translation: CASSLVGRGAYGYTF. The V and J genes are TRBV7-2 and TRBJ1-2; a weak D match, TRBD1 (6 bases). The CDR3 totals 15 residues. V dropped 1 base and J dropped 4 bases, with 13 bases sitting between them. CDR1 and CDR2 from the germline V gene are SGHTA and FQGNSA.

This clone was seen only a few times. This sequence joins TRBV2 and TRBJ2-5; a weak D match, TRBD2 (6 bases). V lost 6 bases and J lost 4, with 18 bases in between. CDR3 length equals 15 residues. Germline V lookup: CDR1 SNHLY, CDR2 FYNNEI. The CDR3 here is CASRGQGLGGETQYF. The CDR3 DNA reads TGTGCCAGCAGAGGGCAGGGCCTGGGAGGAGAGACCCAGTACTTC.

The chain uses TRBV7-9 and TRBJ2-3, with TRBD1 identical over 9 bases. The CDR3 runs to 14 residues. V gave up 5 bases and J gave up 2 bases; unmatched junction bases: 2. The germline V gene encodes CDR1 SEHNR and CDR2 FQNEAQ (reference sequence). CDR3 sequence (DNA): TGTGCCAGCAGCCACAGGGGGCACACAGATACGCAGTATTTT. Translated, it gives CASSHRGHTDTQYF.